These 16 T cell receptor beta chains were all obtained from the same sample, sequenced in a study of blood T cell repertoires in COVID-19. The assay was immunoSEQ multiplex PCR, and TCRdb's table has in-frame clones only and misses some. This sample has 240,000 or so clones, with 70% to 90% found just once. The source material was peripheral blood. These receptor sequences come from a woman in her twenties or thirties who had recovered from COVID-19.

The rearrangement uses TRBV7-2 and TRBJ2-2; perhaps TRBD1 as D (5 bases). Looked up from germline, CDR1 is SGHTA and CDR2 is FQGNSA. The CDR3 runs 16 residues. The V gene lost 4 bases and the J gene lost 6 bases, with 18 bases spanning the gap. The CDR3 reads CASSYPRRTFPGELFF. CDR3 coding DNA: TGTGCCAGCAGCTACCCTCGTCGGACATTTCCCGGGGAGCTGTTTTTT.

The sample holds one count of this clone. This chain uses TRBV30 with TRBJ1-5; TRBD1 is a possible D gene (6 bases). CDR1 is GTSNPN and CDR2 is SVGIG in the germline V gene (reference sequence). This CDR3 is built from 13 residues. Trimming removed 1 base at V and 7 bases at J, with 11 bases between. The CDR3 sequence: CAWSGGGDQPQHF. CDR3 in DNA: TGTGCCTGGAGTGGGGGGGGCGACCAGCCCCAGCATTTT.

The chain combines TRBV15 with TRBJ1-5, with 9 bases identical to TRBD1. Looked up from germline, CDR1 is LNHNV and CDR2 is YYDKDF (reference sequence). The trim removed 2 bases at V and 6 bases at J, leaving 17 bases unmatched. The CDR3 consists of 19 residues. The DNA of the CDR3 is TGTGCCACCAGCAGACAAAAACCCAACAGGGGGCGCAGCTGTCAGCCCCAGCATTTT. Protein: CATSRQKPNRGRSCQPQHF.

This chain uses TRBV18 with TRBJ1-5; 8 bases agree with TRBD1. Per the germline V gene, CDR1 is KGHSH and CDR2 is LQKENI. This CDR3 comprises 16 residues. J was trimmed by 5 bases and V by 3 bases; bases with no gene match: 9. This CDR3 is CASSPMGTGVYQPQHF. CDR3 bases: TGTGCCAGCTCACCTATGGGGACAGGTGTTTATCAGCCCCAGCATTTT.

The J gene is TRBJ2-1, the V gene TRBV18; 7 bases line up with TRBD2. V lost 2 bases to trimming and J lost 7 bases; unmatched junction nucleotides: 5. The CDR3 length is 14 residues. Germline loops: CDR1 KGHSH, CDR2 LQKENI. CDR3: CASSPNTGGNEQFF. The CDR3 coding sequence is TGTGCCAGCTCACCAAATACGGGGGGTAATGAGCAGTTCTTC.

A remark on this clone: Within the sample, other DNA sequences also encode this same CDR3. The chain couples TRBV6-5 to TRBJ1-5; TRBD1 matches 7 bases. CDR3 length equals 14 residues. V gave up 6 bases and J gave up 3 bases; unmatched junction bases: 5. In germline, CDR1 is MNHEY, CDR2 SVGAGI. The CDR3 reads CASSHRGFNQPQHF. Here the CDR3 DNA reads TGTGCCAGCAGCCACAGGGGATTCAATCAGCCCCAGCATTTT.

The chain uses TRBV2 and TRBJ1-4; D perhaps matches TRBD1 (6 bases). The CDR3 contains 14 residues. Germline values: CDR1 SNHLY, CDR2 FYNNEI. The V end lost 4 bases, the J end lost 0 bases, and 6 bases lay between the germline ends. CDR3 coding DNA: TGTGCCAGCAGTGGGACAGCAACTAATGAAAAACTGTTTTTT. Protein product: CASSGTATNEKLFF. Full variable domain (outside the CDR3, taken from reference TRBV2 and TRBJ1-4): EPEVTQTPSHQVTQMGQEVILRCVPISNHLYFYWYRQILGQKVEFLVSFYNNEISEKSEIFDDQFSVERPDGSNFTLKIRSTKLEDSAMYFCASSGTATNEKLFFGSGTQLSVL.

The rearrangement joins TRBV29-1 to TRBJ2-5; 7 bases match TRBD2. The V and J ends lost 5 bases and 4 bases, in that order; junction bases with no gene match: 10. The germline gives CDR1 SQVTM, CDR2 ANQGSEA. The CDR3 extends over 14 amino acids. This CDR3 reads CSVQPRGGRETQYF. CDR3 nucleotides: TGCAGCGTTCAACCGCGCGGGGGTCGAGAGACCCAGTACTTC. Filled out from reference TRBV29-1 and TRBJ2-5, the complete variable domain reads SAVISQKPSRDICQRGTSLTIQCQVDSQVTMMFWYRQQPGQSLTLIATANQGSEATYESGFVIDKFPISRPNLTFSTLTVSNMSPEDSSIYLCSVQPRGGRETQYFGPGTRLLVL.

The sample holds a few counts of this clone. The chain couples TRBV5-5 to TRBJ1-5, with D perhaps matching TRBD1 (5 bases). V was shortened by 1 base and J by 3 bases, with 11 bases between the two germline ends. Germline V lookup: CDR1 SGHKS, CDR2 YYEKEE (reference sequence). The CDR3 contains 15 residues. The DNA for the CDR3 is TGTGCCAGCAGCTTGACCCAACAGGTCAATCAGCCCCAGCATTTT. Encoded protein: CASSLTQQVNQPQHF.

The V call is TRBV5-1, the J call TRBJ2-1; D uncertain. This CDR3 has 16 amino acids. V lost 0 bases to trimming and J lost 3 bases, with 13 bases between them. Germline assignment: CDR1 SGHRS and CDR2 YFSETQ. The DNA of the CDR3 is TGCGCCAGCAGCTTGGAGGAGATCCCTTACTACAATGAGCAGTTCTTC. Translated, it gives CASSLEEIPYYNEQFF.

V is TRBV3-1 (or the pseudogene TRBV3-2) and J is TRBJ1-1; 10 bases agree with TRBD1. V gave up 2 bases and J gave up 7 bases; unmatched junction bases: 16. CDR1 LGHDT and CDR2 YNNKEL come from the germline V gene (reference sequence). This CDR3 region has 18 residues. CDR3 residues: CASSQRVWDRGYRFEAFF. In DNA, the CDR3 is TGTGCCAGCAGCCAAAGGGTTTGGGACAGGGGTTATCGATTTGAAGCTTTCTTT.

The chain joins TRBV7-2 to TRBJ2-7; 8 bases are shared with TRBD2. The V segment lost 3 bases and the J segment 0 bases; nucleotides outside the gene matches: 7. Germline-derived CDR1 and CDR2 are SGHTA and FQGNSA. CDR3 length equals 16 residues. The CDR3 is CASSLRGGFSSYEQYF. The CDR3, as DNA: TGTGCCAGCAGCTTGCGCGGGGGGTTCAGCTCCTACGAGCAGTACTTC.

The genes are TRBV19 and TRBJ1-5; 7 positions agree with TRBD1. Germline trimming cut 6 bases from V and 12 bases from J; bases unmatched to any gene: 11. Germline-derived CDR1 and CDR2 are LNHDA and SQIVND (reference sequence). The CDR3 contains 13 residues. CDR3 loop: CASSLSMGQFQHF. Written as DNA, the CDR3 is TGTGCCAGTAGCCTCTCCATGGGACAGTTCCAGCATTTT.

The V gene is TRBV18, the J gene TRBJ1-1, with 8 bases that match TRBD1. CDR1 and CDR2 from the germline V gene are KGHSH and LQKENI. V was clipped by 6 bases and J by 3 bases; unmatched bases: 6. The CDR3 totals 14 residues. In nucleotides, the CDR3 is TGTGCCAGCTCGGATGTACAGGGGGACACTGAAGCTTTCTTT. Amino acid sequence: CASSDVQGDTEAFF.

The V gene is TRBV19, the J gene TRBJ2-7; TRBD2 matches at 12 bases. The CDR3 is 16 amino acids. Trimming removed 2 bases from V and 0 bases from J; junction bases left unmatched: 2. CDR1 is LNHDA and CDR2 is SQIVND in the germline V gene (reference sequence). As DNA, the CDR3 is TGTGCCAGTAGTATACGGACTAGCGGGGTCTCCTACGAGCAGTACTTC. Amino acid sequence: CASSIRTSGVSYEQYF.

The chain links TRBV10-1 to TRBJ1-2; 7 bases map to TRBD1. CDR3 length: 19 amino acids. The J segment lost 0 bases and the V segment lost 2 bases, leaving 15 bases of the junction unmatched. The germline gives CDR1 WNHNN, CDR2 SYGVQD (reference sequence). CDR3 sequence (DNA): TGCGCCAGCAGTGAGGGGGTTAAGGTCAGGGGGTTTGCTAACTATGGCTACACCTTC. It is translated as CASSEGVKVRGFANYGYTF.